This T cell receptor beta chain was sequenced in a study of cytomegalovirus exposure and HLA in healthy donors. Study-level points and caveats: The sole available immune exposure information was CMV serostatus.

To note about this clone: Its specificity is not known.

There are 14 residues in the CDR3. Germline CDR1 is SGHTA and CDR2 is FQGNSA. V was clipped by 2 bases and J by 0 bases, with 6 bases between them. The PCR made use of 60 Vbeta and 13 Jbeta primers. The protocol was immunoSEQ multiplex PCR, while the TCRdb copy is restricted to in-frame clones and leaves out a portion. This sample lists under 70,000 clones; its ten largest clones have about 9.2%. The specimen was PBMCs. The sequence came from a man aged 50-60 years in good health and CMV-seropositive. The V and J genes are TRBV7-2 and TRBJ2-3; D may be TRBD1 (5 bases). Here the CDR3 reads CASSLRQSTDTQYF. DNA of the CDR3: TGTGCCAGCAGCTTACGACAGAGCACAGATACGCAGTATTTT.